This T cell receptor beta chain was identified during a study of PD-L1 blockade in urothelial cancer (dated by TCRdb to about 2017). About the study as a whole: Every patient began therapy around 2014 and was given atezolizumab 1,200 mg intravenously every 3 weeks. Twenty-five of 29 patients were identified as males with urothelial cancer of bladder origin, and a prior smoking history was reported by 18 of 29 patients. Patients had an ECOG performance status of 0 or 1 and had received between 0 and 3 prior chemotherapy regimens. Blood samples were analyzed at 3 weeks after treatment start (second dose) and at 6 weeks after treatment start. Blood samples gave median yields of approximately 130,000 T cells and 82,636 unique TCRs, along with a median clonality of around 0.08. An exploratory multi-omic analysis was conducted of the somatic, immune and clinical correlates of response to PD-L1 blockade with atezolizumab in urothelial cancer. Pretreatment tumor samples, along with matched peripheral blood serially collected before and after atezolizumab treatment, were subjected to TCR sequencing. Durable clinical benefit meant progression-free survival longer than 6 months, and TCR features were also tested against progression-free and overall survival. Whole exome sequencing and RNA sequencing of pretreatment tumors were performed alongside TCR sequencing in the same patients. Durable clinical benefit was achieved by nine patients and was not achieved by 20 patients. Pretreatment blood TCR-seq was available for under 35 patients, at least one posttreatment blood collection was obtained for 25 or so patients, and tumor TCR-seq was available for 25 or so patients. Broader findings and caveats from the paper: Among patients with durable benefit, tumor-associated TCR clones showed greater expansion in peripheral blood 3 weeks after treatment started (n ≈ 23, p = 0.022). Improved progression-free and overall survival was associated with having pretreatment peripheral blood TCR clonality below the median. Because the sample size was small (n ≈ 31) and many exploratory analyses were performed, the results are intended to be hypothesis-generating.

Each PCR received spiked-in synthetic TCR analog templates so that absolute template abundance could be estimated from read counts. Using the immunoSEQ assay, TCRbeta CDR3 regions were amplified from genomic DNA with bias-controlled V and J gene primers. Rearranged TCRbeta segments were sequenced at approximately 20X coverage. The published analysis was carried out like this. Clustering was used to correct sequencing errors, and CDR3s were annotated against IMGT to assign V, D and J genes. Downstream analyses used only productive TCRbeta rearrangements and left out out-of-frame or stop-codon sequences. Clonality was calculated as one minus the Shannon entropy normalized by the log of the number of unique productive sequences. Clones differing between time points or between blood and tumor were identified by Fisher's exact test with Benjamini-Hochberg correction at adjusted p below 0.01. TCRdb retrieved this table from immuneACCESS and kept in-frame rearrangements only. Not all clones are present; in checked studies, unresolved V genes account for under half, and no reason is known for the remainder. V and J calls and clone size are copied from that table; D and trimming were computed from the DNA. This sample holds about 87,000 clones; over 80% were observed only once. The leading ten clones occupy approximately 2% of the sample.

Interpreted using the paper, the time point label stands for: pretreatment peripheral blood. A cohort of 25 to 30 patients with locally advanced or metastatic urothelial carcinoma, treated at Memorial Sloan Kettering on a trial protocol, was included. Peripheral blood mononuclear cells were collected pretreatment and during treatment, at between 1 and 8 total time points per patient. The Qiagen DNeasy Blood extraction kit was used to purify genomic DNA from total PBMCs and tumor samples. Collected pretreatment and during treatment, PBMCs were isolated and stored as previously described. Measured from the cysteine to the phenylalanine, the CDR3 is 15 residues long. This entry keeps only the CDR3 DNA: 45 bases, framed from base 1. The germline V and J ends show losses of 5 bases and 0 bases respectively, and no gene match explains 2 bases of the junction. Reading the germline V gene gives CDR1 LGHNA and CDR2 YSLEER.

A remark on this clone: Which antigen it targets is not known. No quality values exist for individual bases; no much larger clone is one base distant.

This TCR derives from a man in his fifties or sixties with urothelial cancer. Sample: PBMCs, taken around atezolizumab (anti-PD-L1) treatment. The V and J segments used are TRBV4-3 and TRBJ1-2; TRBD1 aligns with 11 central bases. The bases are TGCGCCAGCAGCGGGACAGGGGGGGCTAACTATGGCTACACCTTC. Its protein reads: CASSGTGGANYGYTF.